A single sample gave rise to the 10 T cell receptor beta chains below, sequenced in a study of beta chain features in type 1 diabetes (dated by TCRdb to 2016 to 2019). Receptors were amplified or captured by the immunoSEQ multiplex PCR assay. The High Capacity cDNA Reverse Transcription Kit was used to reverse transcribe all of the isolated RNA, meaning that expressed TCRB transcripts were what got sequenced. TCRdb mirrors the immuneACCESS table, restricted to in-frame sequences. Some clones are absent from its copies; in checked studies, under half trace to an unresolved V gene, and the reason for the others is unknown. In all, the sample holds fewer than 350,000 clones, and roughly 8% of those were seen once. The ten largest account for under 1.3% of the sample. Sequencing used central memory CD4+ T cells from blood. The receptors derive from a woman aged 18-29 years in good health.

This clone occurred a few times. The chain carries TRBV6-4 and TRBJ1-5; possible D gene TRBD1, 5 bases. This CDR3 is built from 16 residues. Trimming took off 6 bases at V and 0 bases at J, with 15 bases between the two ends. Germline CDR1 and CDR2: MRHNA and SNTAGT. CDR3 loop: CASSERLRASNQPQHF. The CDR3 coding sequence is TGTGCCAGCAGCGAGCGCCTCAGGGCTAGCAATCAGCCCCAGCATTTT.

In its sample, this clone was seen a few times. The chain employs TRBV5-6 and TRBJ1-5, with D perhaps TRBD1 (5 bases). The germline V and J ends were trimmed by 1 base and 7 bases, with 12 bases remaining between them. Germline-derived CDR1 and CDR2 are SGHDT and YYEEEE. The CDR3 loop spans 14 amino acids. The CDR3 here is CASSLMRGRQPQHF. The CDR3 DNA reads as TGTGCCAGCAGCTTGATGAGGGGACGCCAGCCCCAGCATTTT.

V usage is TRBV19 and J usage is TRBJ2-3; TRBD2 might be the D (6 bases). The ends were cut back, 1 base at V and 0 bases at J, with 8 bases in the middle. The CDR3 is made up of 15 amino acids. The germline V gene has CDR1 LNHDA and CDR2 SQIVND (reference sequence). The CDR3 reads CASSIGLVSTDTQYF. The CDR3 DNA reads TGTGCCAGTAGTATAGGACTAGTTAGCACAGATACGCAGTATTTT.

This chain joins TRBV5-4 and TRBJ2-5; D is perhaps TRBD1 or TRBD2 (6 bases each). Per germline, CDR1 SGHNT and CDR2 YYREEE (reference sequence). The V end lost 0 bases, the J end lost 4 bases, and 19 bases lay between the germline ends. This CDR3 comprises 17 residues. The CDR3, as DNA: TGTGCCAGCAGCTTGGGATCCGGGGGCCAGGGAGGAGAGACCCAGTACTTC. Encoded protein: CASSLGSGGQGGETQYF.

The chain links TRBV5-1 to TRBJ2-6; D unresolved. Germline assignment: CDR1 SGHRS and CDR2 YFSETQ. Trimming removed 0 bases at V and 0 bases at J, with 10 bases between. The CDR3 has 17 residues. CDR3 in DNA: TGCGCCAGCAGCTTGGAATCATTAAGCTCTGGGGCCAACGTCCTGACTTTC. This codes for CASSLESLSSGANVLTF.

The V and J genes are TRBV9 and TRBJ1-2; TRBD1 agrees at 7 bases. The CDR3 length is 14 residues. In germline, CDR1 is SGDLS, CDR2 YYNGEE. After removal of 3 bases from V and 4 bases from J, the junction contained 6 bases not matched to a gene. CDR3 DNA sequence: TGTGCCAGCAGCGCACACAGGGGTTTCTATGGCTACACCTTC. Amino acid sequence: CASSAHRGFYGYTF.

This clone was counted a few times. The CDR3 bases are TGTGCTAGTGGACAGGGACTAAACACCGGGGAGCTGTTTTTT. Encoded protein: CASGQGLNTGELFF. The chain recombines TRBV12-5 with TRBJ2-2; maybe TRBD2 (7 bases). CDR1 LGHNT and CDR2 FRNRAP come from the germline V gene. This CDR3 spans 14 amino acids. V shed 6 bases and J shed 2 bases, with 10 bases lying between them.

This clone was counted only a few times. V is TRBV7-9 and J is TRBJ1-2; TRBD1 might be the D (5 bases). V was pared by 5 bases and J by 4 bases, with 23 bases between. The CDR3 has 17 amino acids. From germline, CDR1 is SEHNR and CDR2 FQNEAQ (reference sequence). This CDR3 reads CASSLGGTDQTLYGYTF. The DNA of the CDR3 is TGTGCCAGCAGCCTCGGAGGGACCGACCAAACCCTCTATGGCTACACCTTC.

This rearrangement joins TRBV5-1 to TRBJ2-5; the D call may be TRBD1 or TRBD2 (5 bases each). Germline V gene data show CDR1 as SGHRS and CDR2 as YFSETQ. V shed 1 base and J shed 6 bases, with 10 bases lying between them. The CDR3 consists of 13 residues. The CDR3 here is CASSLLGEKTQYF. CDR3 DNA: TGCGCCAGCAGCTTGTTAGGGGAGAAGACCCAGTACTTC.

This clone has only a few counts. The chain links TRBV9 to TRBJ1-2; unclear D gene. The CDR3 runs 15 residues. Trimming took off 2 bases at V and 0 bases at J, with 11 bases between the two ends. The germline CDR1 and CDR2 sequences are SGDLS and YYNGEE. CDR3 DNA sequence: TGTGCCAGCAGCGTTCTGCCGGCCACTAACTATGGCTACACCTTC. Protein product: CASSVLPATNYGYTF.